This T cell receptor beta chain was recovered during a study of T-cell reconstitution after alpha-beta-depleted transplantation in children. Findings of the study overall: Counts and diversity of T cells one year after transplant came mostly from newly produced T cells. The study traced high day-60 TCRbeta diversity in some patients to surviving recipient T cells and thymic progenitors. Where alpha-beta T cells came from about two months after transplant was reportedly several hundred expanded graft clones.

Library preparation (for TCRbeta) was performed with unique molecular identifiers. In TCRdb, the PCR reads were re-called with MiXCR into one record per CDR3 protein. This sample has hundreds of thousands of distinct CDR3 sequences, with 10% to 15% found just once. This clonotype was counted a few times. Its antigen is undetermined. V lost 8 bases and J 8 bases, leaving 9 bases between the germline ends. Germline V gene data show CDR1 as MNHEY and CDR2 as SMNVEV (reference sequence). The CDR3 sequence is 10 residues long. The V gene is TRBV27, the J gene TRBJ1-2; no clear D gene. The clonotype comes from a male patient younger than 18 who had a stem cell transplant for acute myeloid leukemia, so the T cells may come from the graft donor. The source material was PBMCs, mostly from graft donor cells, sampled 360 days after TCRalphabeta/CD19-depleted stem cell transplant. The CDR3 loop is CASEVQGYTF. CDR3 DNA: TGTGCCAGCGAGGTGCAGGGCTACACCTTC.